These T cell receptor beta chains were read from a single sample in a study of cytomegalovirus exposure and HLA in healthy donors. TCRdb keeps only in-frame clones here, not all; method: immunoSEQ multiplex PCR. The sample includes about 140,000 clones, over 60% seen only once; the top ten take approximately 1.5%. Sequenced sample: PBMCs. The receptors derive from a female donor in good health and CMV-seronegative. CDR3s include the opening cysteine and the closing phenylalanine or tryptophan. A D gene is named only where the DNA matches it firmly. Clone size is shown for a subset of rows, as once, few, many or a class of expanded clone.

clone_size,d_call,v_call,j_call,cdr3_nt,cdr3_aa
-,-,TRBV7-8,TRBJ1-4,TGTGCCAGCACCTTATTTGGCCCTGAAAAACTGTTTTTT,CASTLFGPEKLFF
-,-,TRBV6-1,TRBJ2-4,TGTGCCAGCAGTGTAGCTGGACTAGCCAAAAACATTCAGTACTTC,CASSVAGLAKNIQYF
-,-,TRBV5-1,TRBJ2-3,TGCGCCAGCAGCTCAAACACAGATACGCAGTATTTT,CASSSNTDTQYF
-,TRBD2,TRBV7-3,TRBJ2-1,TGTGCCAGCAGCTCCCGGGATAGCGGGCCCTACAATGAGCAGTTCTTC,CASSSRDSGPYNEQFF
once,-,TRBV10-1,TRBJ2-3,TGCGCCGGCAGTGAGGGTGGGAGCCCCACAGATACGCAGTATTTT,CAGSEGGSPTDTQYF
few,TRBD1,TRBV7-9,TRBJ1-3,TGTGCCAGCAGCACCGACAGGGAGTCAGCTGGAAACACCATATATTTT,CASSTDRESAGNTIYF
few,TRBD2,TRBV9,TRBJ2-4,TGTGCCAGCAGCCCCTCAACCCCCTCGGGGGAGGGGGCCAAAAACATTCAGTACTTC,CASSPSTPSGEGAKNIQYF
-,-,TRBV4-1,TRBJ2-3,TGCGCCAGCAGCCAAGGACTCGCCACAGATACGCAGTATTTT,CASSQGLATDTQYF
-,-,TRBV10-3,TRBJ1-5,TGTGCCATCAGTGTGGAGGGTAGTCAGCCCCAGCATTTT,CAISVEGSQPQHF
-,TRBD2,TRBV9,TRBJ2-1,TGTGCCAGCACCCGGACTAGCGGGAGGGATGAGCAGTTCTTC,CASTRTSGRDEQFF
-,-,TRBV5-1,TRBJ2-2,TGCGCCAGCAGCCCAGGGGACGTTACCGGGGAGCTGTTTTTT,CASSPGDVTGELFF
-,TRBD1,TRBV6-1,TRBJ2-7,TGTGCCAGCACGGCATGGGGACAGGGTCTTCGGGAGCAGTACTTC,CASTAWGQGLREQYF
-,-,TRBV27,TRBJ1-2,TGTGCCAGCAGTTTAGTAAGGGAGGCTAACTATGGCTACACCTTC,CASSLVREANYGYTF
-,-,TRBV19,TRBJ1-1,TGTGCCAGTACCCAAGGGACATGGGGAGGGACTGAAGCTTTCTTT,CASTQGTWGGTEAFF
-,TRBD1,TRBV9,TRBJ1-5,TGTGCCAGCAGCGCTACAGGGGAGAATCAGCCCCAGCATTTT,CASSATGENQPQHF
few,-,TRBV10-3,TRBJ1-2,TGTGCCATCAGTGAGACTAGGGAAAACTATGGCTACACCTTC,CAISETRENYGYTF
-,TRBD1,TRBV7-6,TRBJ1-2,TGTGCCAGCAGCTTAGTCCACTCGGGACAGGGGAGGGGCTATGGCTACACCTTC,CASSLVHSGQGRGYGYTF
-,-,TRBV27,TRBJ2-3,TGTGCCAGCAGTTTATGGCGGGACACAGATACGCAGTATTTT,CASSLWRDTDTQYF
once,-,TRBV7-6,TRBJ1-4,TGTGCCAGCAGCCCCTCGCGGCCGGGGTACGGTGAAAAACTGTTTTTT,CASSPSRPGYGEKLFF
-,TRBD2,TRBV11-2,TRBJ2-3,TGTGCCAGCAGCTTAACTAGCGGGAGCGATACGCAGTATTTT,CASSLTSGSDTQYF
-,TRBD2,TRBV5-1,TRBJ2-7,TGCGCCAGCAGCCTTGCAACTAGCGGGGTCTCCTACGAGCAGTACTTC,CASSLATSGVSYEQYF
-,TRBD2,TRBV29-1,TRBJ2-5,TGCAGCGGGCGGGGACTAGCGGGGGAAGAGACCCAGTACTTC,CSGRGLAGEETQYF
-,TRBD1,TRBV9,TRBJ2-1,TGTGCAAGCAGCGCCACCATCCGGACAGGGGGCTATGAGCAGTTCTTC,CASSATIRTGGYEQFF
once,-,TRBV28,TRBJ1-2,TGTGCCAGCAGCCTGACAGGACGCCAGATCTATGGCTACACCTTC,CASSLTGRQIYGYTF
-,TRBD2,TRBV27,TRBJ2-7,TGTGCCAGCAGTTTATCGAGCGGGAGGATCTATTGCGAGCAGTACTTC,CASSLSSGRIYCEQYF
-,-,TRBV5-4,TRBJ2-5,TGTGCCAGCAGCTTGGGGAGCGAGGAGACCCAGTACTTC,CASSLGSEETQYF
once,-,TRBV5-1,TRBJ1-4,TGCGCCAGCAGCTTGGCTAGCGTGGTAGGCGGTGAAAAACTGTTTTTT,CASSLASVVGGEKLFF
few,-,TRBV15,TRBJ1-1,TGTGCCTCACGGGAAGCTAAATACACTGAAGCTTTCTTT,CASREAKYTEAFF
-,-,TRBV7-9,TRBJ2-3,TGTGCCAGCAGCTTAGCAGGGGTCGGTCCAGATACGCAGTATTTT,CASSLAGVGPDTQYF
-,-,TRBV5-1,TRBJ2-7,TGCGCCAGCAGCTTGGCAGGGCTCCACGAGCAGTACTTC,CASSLAGLHEQYF
-,-,TRBV30,TRBJ1-1,TGTGCCTGGAGTGCAACAGGACGGCGGAACACTGAAGCTTTCTTT,CAWSATGRRNTEAFF
-,TRBD2,TRBV15,TRBJ2-1,TGTGCCACCAGCAGAGATCTGAGCCTAGCGGGAGTATACAATGAGCAGTTCTTC,CATSRDLSLAGVYNEQFF
-,-,TRBV16,TRBJ1-3,TGTGCCAGCAGCCAATCTGGGAGGAGCTCTGGAAACACCATATATTTT,CASSQSGRSSGNTIYF
once,-,TRBV11-3,TRBJ2-7,TGTGCCAGCAGCACACAGGGACCCGAGCAGTACTTC,CASSTQGPEQYF
-,-,TRBV18,TRBJ2-2,TGTGCCAGTCCCTTCGTCACCGGGGAGCTGTTTTTT,CASPFVTGELFF
-,TRBD1,TRBV19,TRBJ1-6,TGTGCCAGCCACCCACGACAGGGAAATAATTCACCCCTCCACTTT,CASHPRQGNNSPLHF
-,TRBD2,TRBV11-2,TRBJ2-2,TGTGCCAGCAGCTTGGGACTAGCTGTGAACACCGGGGAGCTGTTTTTT,CASSLGLAVNTGELFF
-,-,TRBV15,TRBJ1-5,TGTGCCACCAGCAGAGTCCCGGTAAGCAATCAGCCCCAGCATTTT,CATSRVPVSNQPQHF
-,TRBD1,TRBV6-1,TRBJ2-7,TGTGCCAGCAGCGACAGGGCCTACGAGCAGTACTTC,CASSDRAYEQYF
-,-,TRBV4-2,TRBJ1-2,TGTGCCAGCAGCCAAGATCTGGAGGGGACGGAAGCTGATGGCTACACCTTC,CASSQDLEGTEADGYTF
-,TRBD1,TRBV19,TRBJ2-1,TGTGCCAGTACCACCATCGTACAGGGGATCGATGAGCAGTTCTTC,CASTTIVQGIDEQFF
once,-,TRBV18,TRBJ1-4,TGTGCCAGCTCACCTAACGAGGGCGCAGCCCAACTGTTTTTT,CASSPNEGAAQLFF
-,-,TRBV6-6,TRBJ2-1,TGTGCCAGCAGTAAAGTTCAGTCAGGCCATGAGCAGTTCTTC,CASSKVQSGHEQFF
-,TRBD1,TRBV28,TRBJ1-2,TGTGCCATCCAGGGGGGATATGGCTACACCTTC,CAIQGGYGYTF
-,TRBD2,TRBV7-7,TRBJ2-7,TGTGCTAGCAGCCTAATGGGAGGGCCGAACGAGCAGTACTTC,CASSLMGGPNEQYF
-,-,TRBV19,TRBJ1-2,TGTGCCAGTAGAGTGCAGGGAAACTATGGCTACACCTTC,CASRVQGNYGYTF
-,TRBD1,TRBV27,TRBJ1-2,TGTGCCAGCAGTTCCTACAGGGGGATTGGCTACACCTTC,CASSSYRGIGYTF
-,TRBD1,TRBV18,TRBJ1-1,TGTGCCAGCTCACCCCCGGGACAGATGAACACTGAAGCTTTCTTT,CASSPPGQMNTEAFF
few,-,TRBV2,TRBJ1-5,TGTGCCAGCAGCGTAAACAGGGCCCGCCCGGACGGCAATCAGCCCCAGCATTTT,CASSVNRARPDGNQPQHF
-,-,TRBV6-5,TRBJ1-5,TGTGCCAGCAGTGAACTCTTTTCACAGCCAACCCGGCATTTT,CASSELFSQPTRHF
-,-,TRBV9,TRBJ1-2,TGTGCCAGCAGCCTGGGACTGAGTAACTATGGCTACACCTTC,CASSLGLSNYGYTF